Following are 28 T cell receptor beta chains from one sample sequenced in a study of a mutant IDH1 vaccine in newly diagnosed glioma. Sequencing was performed with immunoSEQ multiplex PCR; in TCRdb, only in-frame clones are kept and a portion is missing. This repertoire shows over 30,000 clones, around nine tenths found once; its top ten account for approximately 5.1%. Time point in this sample: week 47, end of study. Alongside topical imiquimod, each dose of vaccine comprised 300 ug of mutant IDH1 20-mer peptide. For these TCRs, the target antigens are not known. The sample in question was PBMCs, obtained from a glioma patient whose treatment included an IDH1 peptide vaccine. All receptors come from a woman in her forties with glioma.

The gene calls are TRBV4-1 and TRBJ1-2, with a weak D call TRBD1 (5 bases). Germline CDR1 is MGHRA and CDR2 is YSYEKL. CDR3 size: 14 residues. V was shortened by 3 bases and J by 8 bases, with 16 bases between the two germline ends. CDR3 bases: TGCGCCAGCAGCCAGTCGGGACTGTCTAAAGGCTACACCTTC. Its protein product is CASSQSGLSKGYTF.

This CDR3 reads CASSIPTPYEQYF. In DNA, the CDR3 is TGTGCCAGTAGTATCCCCACTCCCTACGAGCAGTACTTC. The J gene is TRBJ2-7, the V gene TRBV19; D gene unclear. The germline gives CDR1 LNHDA, CDR2 SQIVND (reference sequence). The CDR3 length is 13 residues. The V and J ends lost 3 bases and 2 bases respectively, with 8 bases between them. Combining the CDR3 with reference TRBV19 and TRBJ2-7 gives the whole variable domain DGGITQSPKYLFRKEGQNVTLSCEQNLNHDAMYWYRQDPGQGLRLIYYSQIVNDFQKGDIAEGYSVSREKKESFPLTVTSAQKNPTAFYLCASSIPTPYEQYFGPGTRLTVT.

V is TRBV19 and J is TRBJ2-1; D is ambiguous. This CDR3 region has 14 residues. Germline V CDR1 and CDR2: LNHDA, SQIVND (reference sequence). The V end lost 3 bases, the J end lost 6 bases, and 12 bases lay between the germline ends. CDR3 amino acids: CASSIPARTNEQFF. The CDR3 DNA reads as TGTGCCAGTAGTATTCCGGCGAGAACCAATGAGCAGTTCTTC.

The rearrangement uses TRBV5-4 and TRBJ2-7, with TRBD2 identical over 9 bases. CDR3 length equals 15 residues. The junction had 5 bases not matched to a gene; V was cut back by 2 bases and J by 2 bases. Germline CDR1 reads SGHNT; CDR2 reads YYREEE (reference sequence). DNA of the CDR3: TGTGCCAGCAGCTTAGGACTAGCGCCCACCTACGAGCAGTACTTC. It specifies CASSLGLAPTYEQYF.

This clone was counted once. The chain links TRBV9 to TRBJ2-3; a weak D match, TRBD2 (5 bases). The CDR3 covers 13 residues. CDR1 and CDR2 from the germline V gene are SGDLS and YYNGEE. V gave up 4 bases and J gave up 3 bases, with 9 bases separating them. The CDR3 is CASSRPGTDTQYF. CDR3 DNA: TGTGCCAGCAGCCGACCGGGAACAGATACGCAGTATTTT.

The rearrangement uses TRBV4-2 and TRBJ1-1; 7 nucleotides line up with TRBD1. CDR3 size: 19 residues. Germline trimming cut 3 bases from V and 0 bases from J; bases unmatched to any gene: 16. Germline V CDR1 and CDR2: LGHNA, YNFKEQ. The CDR3 spells CASSHKPGTELRMNTEAFF. The CDR3 bases are TGTGCCAGCAGCCATAAGCCGGGGACAGAGTTGAGGATGAACACTGAAGCTTTCTTT.

This clone was seen a handful of times. V usage is TRBV14 and J usage is TRBJ2-5; 10 nucleotides match TRBD2. Germline loops: CDR1 SGHDN, CDR2 FVKESK. Trimming took 3 bases from V and 5 from J; bases not matched to a gene: 6. The CDR3 runs to 15 residues. The CDR3 spells CASSQFSAGGETQYF. CDR3 bases: TGTGCCAGCAGCCAGTTCTCAGCGGGAGGGGAGACCCAGTACTTC.

The chain carries TRBV25-1 and TRBJ2-1; 10 bases are shared with TRBD2. The CDR3 covers 13 residues. V dropped 8 bases and J dropped 4; count of bases not matched to a gene: 2. Germline CDR1 reads MGHDK; CDR2 reads SYGVNS. The CDR3 sequence is CASVSGRYNEQFF. Written as DNA, the CDR3 is TGTGCCAGCGTTAGCGGGAGGTACAATGAGCAGTTCTTC. The whole variable domain, filled in from reference TRBV25-1 and TRBJ2-1, reads EADIYQTPRYLVIGTGKKITLECSQTMGHDKMYWYQQDPGMELHLIHYSYGVNSTEKGDLSSESTVSRIRTEHFPLTLESARPSHTSQYLCASVSGRYNEQFFGPGTRLTVL.

V is TRBV27 and J is TRBJ1-1; no definite D call. The germline V gene has CDR1 MNHEY and CDR2 SMNVEV (reference sequence). The CDR3 length is 15 residues. V lost 0 bases and J lost 4, with 12 bases in between. CDR3 in DNA: TGTGCCAGCAGTTTATCGGCATCGGGAGGCACTGAAGCTTTCTTT. Protein: CASSLSASGGTEAFF.

V is TRBV5-4 and J is TRBJ2-6; a possible D gene is TRBD2 (5 bases). The CDR3 has 16 residues. V lost 4 bases, J lost 4 bases, and 15 bases lay in between. Looked up from germline, CDR1 is SGHNT and CDR2 is YYREEE (reference sequence). The CDR3: CASSPGGFAGANVLTF. CDR3 sequence (DNA): TGTGCCAGCAGCCCCGGAGGCTTTGCAGGGGCCAACGTCCTGACTTTC.

The chain is built from TRBV5-4 and TRBJ2-7; D gene ambiguous. The CDR3 spans 13 residues. Germline V CDR1 and CDR2: SGHNT, YYREEE (reference sequence). The V end was cut by 1 base, the J end by 6 bases, with 11 bases between. As DNA, the CDR3 is TGTGCCAGCAGCTTGATGGGAATGGGCGAGCAGTACTTC. This sequence encodes CASSLMGMGEQYF.

The genes are TRBV10-1 and TRBJ2-2; 7 positions match TRBD2. The CDR3 has 17 amino acids. Germline CDR1 reads WNHNN; CDR2 reads SYGVQD (reference sequence). With 3 bases clipped from V and 4 bases from J, the junction kept 11 bases outside the gene matches. The CDR3 DNA reads as TGCGCCAGCAGTGACCCCCGCTTGTCGGGGGGCACCGGGGAGCTGTTTTTT. Translated: CASSDPRLSGGTGELFF.

This clone occurred once. The chain links TRBV18 to TRBJ2-3, with 11 bases lining up with TRBD2. The CDR3 consists of 15 residues. CDR1 KGHSH and CDR2 LQKENI come from the germline V gene. The junction had 5 bases not matched to a gene; V was cut back by 6 bases and J by 3 bases. The CDR3 region is CASSPTSGSTDTQYF. The CDR3 nucleotides are TGTGCCAGCTCCCCTACTAGCGGGAGTACAGATACGCAGTATTTT.

The table lists this clone with a count of one. The CDR3 bases are TGCGCCAGCAGCCTGGGACTAGCGGGCTCCTACGAGCAGTACTTC. This codes for CASSLGLAGSYEQYF. The V gene is TRBV5-1, the J gene TRBJ2-7; 12 nucleotides agree with TRBD2. With V trimmed by 4 bases and J by 0 bases, 2 bases remained unmatched. The CDR3 has 15 residues. Germline V gene data show CDR1 as SGHRS and CDR2 as YFSETQ.

The V gene is TRBV2, the J gene TRBJ1-5; 11 nucleotides match TRBD1. Trimming cost V 10 bases and J 2 bases; bases outside gene matches: 4. Germline V gene lookup returns CDR1 SNHLY and CDR2 FYNNEI. CDR3 length: 14 residues. CDR3 DNA: TGTGCCACCGGACAGGGGGCGGGCAATCAGCCCCAGCATTTT. Its protein product is CATGQGAGNQPQHF.

The chain joins TRBV6-5 to TRBJ1-2; 12 nucleotides align to TRBD1. J gave up 8 bases and V 5 bases, and 9 bases lay outside the gene matches. Germline-derived CDR1 and CDR2 are MNHEY and SVGAGI. The CDR3 runs 15 residues. The CDR3 bases are TGTGCCAGCAGTCCGGGACAGGGGGCTCTTAAAGGCTACACCTTC. It is translated as CASSPGQGALKGYTF.

There are a few counts of this clone. V gene TRBV7-9 combines with J gene TRBJ1-3; D ambiguous. Trimming left V 3 bases short and J 4 bases short, with 7 bases between. The CDR3 contains 13 residues. From germline, CDR1 is SEHNR and CDR2 FQNEAQ (reference sequence). The CDR3 region is CASSLALGNTIYF. In nucleotides, the CDR3 is TGTGCCAGCAGCTTGGCCTTGGGAAACACCATATATTTT.

This clone was observed a few times. The chain employs TRBV5-6 and TRBJ1-5; unclear D gene. CDR1 is SGHDT and CDR2 is YYEEEE in the germline V gene. Trimming shortened V by 4 bases and J by 5 bases, and 19 bases separated the two germline ends. The CDR3 has 16 residues. The CDR3 DNA sequence: TGTGCCAGCAGCGTCTCGTGGGGTATTGTGGATCAGCCCCAGCATTTT. This codes for CASSVSWGIVDQPQHF.

The V and J genes are TRBV5-1 and TRBJ2-7; D gene uncertain. The V end was cut by 5 bases, the J end by 5 bases, with 14 bases between. CDR3 size: 13 residues. Germline CDR1 SGHRS, CDR2 YFSETQ. The CDR3 loop reads CASRVQEINEQYF. CDR3 in DNA: TGCGCCAGCAGGGTTCAGGAAATCAACGAGCAGTACTTC.

The chain couples TRBV30 to TRBJ1-2; 8 bases line up with TRBD1. The CDR3 spans 14 residues. J lost 7 bases, V lost 1 base, and 8 bases had no gene match. Germline V CDR1 and CDR2: GTSNPN, SVGIG (reference sequence). The CDR3 DNA is TGTGCCTGGAGTGGGTGGACAGGGAAGGCTGGCTACACCTTC. It is translated as CAWSGWTGKAGYTF.

This clone was counted only a few times. V usage is TRBV9 and J usage is TRBJ1-5; perhaps TRBD1 as D (5 bases). From germline, CDR1 is SGDLS and CDR2 YYNGEE. There are 14 residues in the CDR3. Trimming took off 0 bases at V and 2 bases at J, with 6 bases between the two ends. CDR3 region: CASSVGDRNQPQHF. The CDR3 DNA sequence: TGTGCCAGCAGCGTAGGGGACCGCAATCAGCCCCAGCATTTT.

The chain links TRBV2 to TRBJ2-7; D is perhaps TRBD2 (5 bases). Germline V lookup: CDR1 SNHLY, CDR2 FYNNEI. Deletions cut 4 bases from V and 2 bases from J, with 15 bases between. The CDR3 runs 15 residues. The DNA of the CDR3 is TGTGCCAGCAGTGCCGACCCCCGGGGAACCTACGAGCAGTACTTC. Encoded protein: CASSADPRGTYEQYF.

The chain recombines TRBV5-1 with TRBJ2-5, with TRBD2 as a possible D gene (6 bases). V was trimmed by 2 bases and J by 4 bases, leaving 12 bases between them. Germline V gene data show CDR1 as SGHRS and CDR2 as YFSETQ. The CDR3 spans 14 residues. This CDR3 is CASSFTGTGETQYF. CDR3 in DNA: TGCGCCAGCAGCTTTACCGGGACTGGAGAGACCCAGTACTTC.

The chain combines TRBV5-1 with TRBJ2-1; 8 bases are a match to TRBD2. Germline assignment: CDR1 SGHRS and CDR2 YFSETQ. V shed 0 bases, J shed 3 bases, and the junction held 2 bases outside the gene matches. The CDR3 consists of 15 residues. The CDR3 loop is CASSLGTSSYNEQFF. The CDR3 nucleotides are TGCGCCAGCAGCTTGGGGACTAGCAGCTACAATGAGCAGTTCTTC.

This chain links TRBV10-1 with TRBJ1-5; 9 bases are a match to TRBD1. Trimming removed 6 bases from V and 0 bases from J; junction bases left unmatched: 3. Germline assignment: CDR1 WNHNN and CDR2 SYGVQD (reference sequence). The CDR3 has 15 amino acids. CDR3 sequence reads: CASRGQGYSNQPQHF. CDR3 nucleotide sequence: TGCGCCAGCAGGGGACAGGGATATAGCAATCAGCCCCAGCATTTT.

CDR3 loop: CASSVGDIKRGYTF. The CDR3 DNA is TGTGCCAGCAGTGTCGGCGACATTAAGAGAGGCTACACCTTC. J is TRBJ1-2 and V is TRBV6-1, with D uncertain. The CDR3 is 14 residues long. Germline lookup yields CDR1 MNHNS and CDR2 SASEGT. The germline V and J ends were trimmed by 4 bases and 8 bases, with 17 bases remaining between them.

The V call is TRBV4-1, the J call TRBJ2-7; 11 bases are a match to TRBD2. Germline V gene sequence: CDR1 MGHRA, CDR2 YSYEKL. J gave up 2 bases and V 4 bases, and 7 bases lay outside the gene matches. There are 16 residues in the CDR3. This CDR3 reads CASSPYGTSGAYEQYF. CDR3 coding DNA: TGCGCCAGCAGCCCTTACGGGACTAGCGGCGCCTACGAGCAGTACTTC.

The chain links TRBV30 to TRBJ1-4; D is uncertain. Germline CDR1 and CDR2: GTSNPN and SVGIG (reference sequence). The CDR3 is 12 residues long. The V gene lost 5 bases and the J gene lost 6 bases, with 10 bases spanning the gap. The CDR3: CAWARSDEKLFF. CDR3 sequence (DNA): TGTGCCTGGGCCCGTTCAGATGAAAAACTGTTTTTT.